Listed here are 21 T cell receptor beta chains from one sample, sequenced in a study of PD-1 blockade in mismatch repair-deficient tumors (dated by TCRdb to the late 2010s). Library construction relied on the immunoSEQ multiplex PCR assay. What TCRdb holds here is the immuneACCESS table cut down to in-frame rearrangements. Part of the clones is not present; checked against another copy, under half of the missing clones reflect an unresolved V gene, and the others are unexplained. Across this sample there are some 120,000 clones, with about 85% seen only once. Of the sample, roughly 14% falls within the top ten clones. The sequences come from peripheral blood, collected 44 weeks after starting pembrolizumab. The receptors here all came from an adult with mismatch repair-deficient cancer.

The CDR3 loop is CATAQGAKDEAFF. CDR3 in DNA: TGTGCCACCGCCCAGGGGGCAAAGGATGAAGCTTTCTTT. The chain joins TRBV11-2 to TRBJ1-1; 8 bases match TRBD1. The germline CDR1 and CDR2 sequences are SGHAT and FQNNGV. The CDR3 is 13 residues long. V shed 10 bases and J 7 bases; nucleotides not matched to a gene: 11.

The rearrangement uses TRBV28 and TRBJ2-5, with 8 bases aligning to TRBD1. The J call may be in error: the DNA end matches TRBJ2-7 better. The CDR3 spans 15 residues. Germline V gene lookup returns CDR1 MDHEN and CDR2 SYDVKM. DNA for the CDR3: TGTGCCAGCAGACCCTCCGGACAGGGTAACTACGAGCAGTACTTC. This gives the protein CASRPSGQGNYEQYF.

The V call is TRBV19, the J call TRBJ2-1; D is uncertain. The CDR3 is 17 amino acids. V was cut by 4 bases and J by 0 bases, with 16 bases left in between. Germline CDR1 is LNHDA and CDR2 is SQIVND (reference sequence). In nucleotides, the CDR3 is TGTGCCAGTAGTAAAGCTGAATACTGTTGCTCCTACAATGAGCAGTTCTTC. Protein sequence: CASSKAEYCCSYNEQFF.

The rearrangement links TRBV28 to TRBJ2-7; D is possibly TRBD1 or TRBD2 (5 bases each). The V gene's germline CDR1 is MDHEN and CDR2 SYDVKM. Trimming cost V 2 bases and J 0 bases, with 11 bases left between them. This CDR3 contains 15 residues. Here the CDR3 reads CASSLQGPFSYEQYF. In nucleotides, the CDR3 is TGTGCCAGCAGTTTACAGGGACCGTTCTCCTACGAGCAGTACTTC.

The chain recombines TRBV4-1 with TRBJ2-1; 11 positions match TRBD2. Germline loops: CDR1 MGHRA, CDR2 YSYEKL. The ends lost 1 base at V and 4 bases at J; junction bases unmatched: 0. The CDR3 is 15 residues long. The CDR3 nucleotides are TGCGCCAGCAGCCAAGGACTAGCGGGGTACAATGAGCAGTTCTTC. Its protein is CASSQGLAGYNEQFF.

V gene TRBV29-1 combines with J gene TRBJ2-4, with TRBD1 as a possible D gene (6 bases). Germline lookup yields CDR1 SQVTM and CDR2 ANQGSEA. V was shortened by 7 bases and J by 4 bases, with 11 bases between the two germline ends. The CDR3 is 12 amino acids. The CDR3 sequence: CSGIGQKNIQYF. The CDR3 DNA sequence: TGCAGCGGAATTGGACAGAAAAACATTCAGTACTTC.

The V gene is TRBV28, the J gene TRBJ1-2; TRBD1 matches at 7 bases. V dropped 3 bases and J dropped 5; count of bases not matched to a gene: 9. The germline gives CDR1 MDHEN, CDR2 SYDVKM. The CDR3 contains 15 residues. This chain's CDR3 is CASSFRGGAGYGYTF. CDR3 coding DNA: TGTGCCAGCAGTTTCCGAGGGGGCGCCGGGTATGGCTACACCTTC.

V usage is TRBV18 and J usage is TRBJ2-7; 7 bases match TRBD2. There are 17 residues in the CDR3. CDR1 is KGHSH, CDR2 LQKENI, per germline. Trimming took 1 base from V and 1 from J; bases not matched to a gene: 10. The CDR3 sequence: CASSPLPGGVSSYEQYF. DNA of the CDR3: TGTGCCAGCTCACCACTGCCGGGGGGAGTATCTTCCTACGAGCAGTACTTC.

V is TRBV11-3 and J is TRBJ1-1; D possibly corresponds to TRBD1 (6 bases). The germline CDR1 and CDR2 sequences are SGHNT and YENEEA. The CDR3 sequence is 15 residues long. The V end lost 6 bases, the J end lost 1 base, and 15 bases lay between the germline ends. CDR3 nucleotides: TGTGCCAGCAGTTACAGGGACGGAGCGAACACTGAAGCTTTCTTT. Amino acid sequence: CASSYRDGANTEAFF.

V gene TRBV6-6 combines with J gene TRBJ2-7; 8 bases agree with TRBD1. CDR3 size: 14 residues. Germline-derived CDR1 and CDR2 are MNHNY and SVGAGI (reference sequence). The V segment lost 5 bases and the J segment 2 bases; nucleotides outside the gene matches: 5. The CDR3 here is CASSPDRETYEQYF. In DNA form, the CDR3 reads TGTGCCAGCAGTCCGGACAGGGAAACCTACGAGCAGTACTTC.

For the CDR3, the DNA is TGTGCCAGCAGCGGGGACCGACCCTACGAGCAGTACTTC. Residues: CASSGDRPYEQYF. The V gene is TRBV7-9, the J gene TRBJ2-7; perhaps D is TRBD1 or TRBD2 (5 bases each). Germline CDR1 and CDR2: SEHNR and FQNEAQ (reference sequence). Trimming cost V 5 bases and J 2 bases, with 10 bases left between them. The CDR3 extends over 13 amino acids.

Here the CDR3 reads CASSFSNEQFF. CDR3 DNA sequence: TGTGCCAGCAGTTTTTCCAATGAGCAGTTCTTC. The chain is built from TRBV28 and TRBJ2-1; D is undetermined. Germline assignment: CDR1 MDHEN and CDR2 SYDVKM. The CDR3 is 11 residues long. The germline V and J ends were trimmed by 3 bases and 6 bases, with 3 bases remaining between them.

This sequence joins TRBV30 and TRBJ1-3; D possibly corresponds to TRBD1 (5 bases). V was shortened by 2 bases and J by 4 bases, with 9 bases between the two germline ends. Germline V gene data show CDR1 as GTSNPN and CDR2 as SVGIG (reference sequence). CDR3 size: 13 residues. Written as DNA, the CDR3 is TGTGCCTGGAGTAAGGGGACCGGAAACACCATATATTTT. Translated: CAWSKGTGNTIYF.

V and J are TRBV4-1 and TRBJ1-3, with D possibly being TRBD1 (6 bases). Trimming stripped 4 bases from V and 0 bases from J, with 13 bases between. Germline CDR1 is MGHRA and CDR2 is YSYEKL. The CDR3 contains 16 residues. The CDR3 DNA sequence: TGCGCCAGCAGCCCCCCAGACAGGACCTCTGGAAACACCATATATTTT. Translated, it gives CASSPPDRTSGNTIYF.

This clone was detected only a few times. The chain joins TRBV28 to TRBJ2-7; D gene ambiguous. The V end lost 6 bases, the J end lost 4 bases, and 4 bases lay between the germline ends. The CDR3 sequence is 10 residues long. Germline CDR1 reads MDHEN; CDR2 reads SYDVKM. CDR3 residues: CASSKYEQYF. The CDR3 region has the DNA TGTGCCAGCAGCAAATACGAGCAGTACTTC.

The chain uses TRBV2 and TRBJ2-7, with D unclear. Trimming shortened V by 1 base and J by 8 bases, and 3 bases separated the two germline ends. The germline CDR1 and CDR2 sequences are SNHLY and FYNNEI. This CDR3 region has 10 residues. The chain's CDR3 is CASSEGQQYF. In DNA form, the CDR3 reads TGTGCCAGCAGTGAAGGGCAGCAGTACTTC.

The chain couples TRBV14 to TRBJ2-1; 9 bases agree with TRBD2. CDR1 and CDR2 from the germline V gene are SGHDN and FVKESK. The CDR3 contains 16 residues. Losses at the gene ends were 0 bases for V and 7 bases for J; bases not matched to a gene: 7. CDR3 sequence: CASSQDYSAGGNEQFF. DNA for the CDR3: TGTGCCAGCAGCCAAGACTACTCCGCGGGGGGGAATGAGCAGTTCTTC.

The genes are TRBV28 and TRBJ2-6; 9 bases align to TRBD1. The CDR3 loop spans 18 amino acids. J gave up 1 base and V 5 bases, and 9 bases lay outside the gene matches. Germline CDR1 and CDR2: MDHEN and SYDVKM. Here the CDR3 reads CASSDPTGGGSGANVLTF. The CDR3 nucleotides are TGTGCCAGCAGTGACCCGACAGGGGGAGGTTCTGGGGCCAACGTCCTGACTTTC.

J is TRBJ2-7 and V is TRBV4-1; 11 positions agree with TRBD2. This CDR3 is built from 16 residues. Per germline, CDR1 MGHRA and CDR2 YSYEKL. V gave up 0 bases and J gave up 3 bases; unmatched junction bases: 4. CDR3 DNA sequence: TGCGCCAGCAGCCAAGATAGCGGGAGGGCCCGCTACGAGCAGTACTTC. Its translation: CASSQDSGRARYEQYF.

The chain employs TRBV2 and TRBJ2-7; 14 bases agree with TRBD2. The germline CDR1 and CDR2 sequences are SNHLY and FYNNEI. This CDR3 contains 19 residues. V shed 6 bases, J shed 4 bases, and the junction held 17 bases outside the gene matches. CDR3 in DNA: TGTGCCAGCAGCACTGAGACTAGCGGGAGGGGCTCGTTCGCTTACGAGCAGTACTTC. Its translation: CASSTETSGRGSFAYEQYF.

The V gene is TRBV5-1, the J gene TRBJ2-2, with 11 bases that match TRBD2. The CDR3 length is 15 residues. Germline V gene data show CDR1 as SGHRS and CDR2 as YFSETQ. Germline trimming cut 2 bases from V and 7 bases from J; bases unmatched to any gene: 4. This CDR3 reads CASSLTSGRGGELFF. CDR3 nucleotide sequence: TGCGCCAGCAGCTTAACTAGCGGGAGAGGCGGGGAGCTGTTTTTT.